The 26 T cell receptor beta chains reported below all come from one sample, sequenced in a study of spatial heterogeneity in lung cancer. The sample's time point: sample taken at primary tumor resection. TCRdb called the 5' RACE reads again in MiXCR, with one record for every CDR3 protein. The sample has about 8,400 distinct CDR3 sequences, around 8.9% seen once. The sequencing used normal lung tissue next to the tumor, collected at surgery. The receptor source for this set is a male donor with early-stage non-small cell lung cancer.

This clonotype was detected ten times or more. This rearrangement joins TRBV27 to TRBJ2-7; D is ambiguous. The germline V gene encodes CDR1 MNHEY and CDR2 SMNVEV (reference sequence). The CDR3 is made up of 15 amino acids. V lost 0 bases to trimming and J lost 4 bases, with 13 bases between them. The CDR3 DNA reads TGTGCCAGCAGTTTATCGAAGGCTAGTGGGTACGAGCAGTACTTC. The encoded protein is CASSLSKASGYEQYF.

Within the sample, this clonotype is medium-sized. V and J are TRBV5-5 and TRBJ2-1, with D perhaps matching TRBD2 (6 bases). The V and J ends lost 0 bases and 3 bases respectively, with 10 bases between them. This CDR3 has 15 residues. CDR1 is SGHKS, CDR2 YYEKEE, per germline (reference sequence). The CDR3 bases are TGTGCCAGCAGCTTGGATCTAGCGATCTACAATGAGCAGTTCTTC. This translates into CASSLDLAIYNEQFF.

At least ten counts were recorded for this clonotype. The CDR3 loop reads CASSMGRIGAGQPQHF. The CDR3 DNA follows: TGTGCCAGTAGTATGGGGAGAATCGGGGCGGGTCAGCCCCAGCATTTT. J is TRBJ1-5 and V is TRBV19, with D perhaps TRBD1 (5 bases). V was shortened by 3 bases and J by 6 bases, with 18 bases between the two germline ends. Germline lookup yields CDR1 LNHDA and CDR2 SQIVND (reference sequence). This CDR3 region has 16 residues. The whole variable domain, filled in from reference TRBV19 and TRBJ1-5, reads DGGITQSPKYLFRKEGQNVTLSCEQNLNHDAMYWYRQDPGQGLRLIYYSQIVNDFQKGDIAEGYSVSREKKESFPLTVTSAQKNPTAFYLCASSMGRIGAGQPQHFGDGTRLSIL.

At least ten counts were recorded for this clonotype. The chain recombines TRBV4-3 with TRBJ2-7, with TRBD1 identical over 10 bases. The V gene end was trimmed by 0 bases and the J gene end by 4 bases; junction bases not matched to a gene: 3. The CDR3 loop spans 15 amino acids. Germline-derived CDR1 and CDR2 are LGHNA and YSLEER. CDR3 amino acids: CASSQETGGFYEQYF. CDR3 in DNA: TGCGCCAGCAGCCAAGAGACAGGGGGCTTTTACGAGCAGTACTTC.

Many counts were recorded for this clonotype. This sequence joins TRBV12-3 or TRBV12-4 and TRBJ2-3; D possibly corresponds to TRBD1 (7 bases). With 11 bases removed from V and 0 bases from J, the gap between germline ends came to 15 bases. This CDR3 comprises 14 residues. CDR3 region: CADRASESTDTQYF. The CDR3 bases are TGTGCCGACAGGGCTAGCGAGAGCACAGATACGCAGTATTTT.

In its sample, this clonotype was seen many times. The CDR3 bases are TGTGCCAGCAGTTCCTGGCAGGGGGCGCCAGGGGCCAACGTCCTGACTTTC. Translating gives CASSSWQGAPGANVLTF. The chain is built from TRBV27 and TRBJ2-6; 8 bases are shared with TRBD1. The trim removed 4 bases at V and 4 bases at J, leaving 9 bases unmatched. Germline-derived CDR1 and CDR2 are MNHEY and SMNVEV (reference sequence). This CDR3 region has 17 residues.

Relative to its sample, this clonotype is medium-sized. CDR3 bases: TGCAGTGCTTCACGCAGGGCTTCAAGCTCCTACAATGAGCAGTTCTTC. This translates into CSASRRASSSYNEQFF. The rearrangement links TRBV20-1 to TRBJ2-1; TRBD1 might be the D (5 bases). Germline lookup yields CDR1 DFQATT and CDR2 SNEGSKA (reference sequence). The CDR3 consists of 16 residues. The V gene lost 5 bases and the J gene lost 0 bases, with 17 bases spanning the gap.

This clonotype has ten or more counts. The chain couples TRBV18 to TRBJ2-1; tentative D call: TRBD2 (6 bases). The CDR3 is 16 amino acids. The V end was cut by 2 bases, the J end by 0 bases, with 11 bases between. Germline V lookup: CDR1 KGHSH, CDR2 LQKENI. The CDR3 reads CASSPDRDSSYNEQFF. CDR3 nucleotide sequence: TGTGCCAGCTCACCAGACCGGGACTCCTCCTACAATGAGCAGTTCTTC.

This clonotype is categorized as medium-sized. The chain has TRBV29-1 and TRBJ2-1; 12 positions agree with TRBD2. Looked up from germline, CDR1 is SQVTM and CDR2 is ANQGSEA. V shed 6 bases and J 6 bases; nucleotides not matched to a gene: 0. The CDR3 runs 12 residues. CDR3 amino acids: CSVTSGSNEQFF. CDR3 nucleotides: TGCAGCGTGACTAGCGGGAGCAATGAGCAGTTCTTC.

This clonotype was counted many times. The chain links TRBV20-1 to TRBJ1-2, with TRBD1 matching over 10 bases. V lost 6 bases, J lost 2 bases, and 3 bases stayed unmatched. The CDR3 loop spans 13 amino acids. Per the germline V gene, CDR1 is DFQATT and CDR2 is SNEGSKA (reference sequence). The CDR3 DNA reads TGCAGTGCGAGGGACAGGGGAAACTATGGCTACACCTTC. Residues: CSARDRGNYGYTF.

This clonotype was found many times. The chain uses TRBV12-3 or TRBV12-4 and TRBJ2-2; D may correspond to TRBD1 or TRBD2 (5 bases each). Trimming stripped 4 bases from V and 0 bases from J, with 12 bases between. The CDR3 runs to 16 residues. CDR3 residues: CASSSSGTTNTGELFF. The CDR3 DNA sequence: TGTGCCAGCAGTTCCTCCGGGACCACGAACACCGGGGAGCTGTTTTTT.

This clonotype ranks as medium-sized. DNA for the CDR3: TGCAGCGTTGAAGTGGGACAGGGCCTCTATGGCTACACCTTC. Residues: CSVEVGQGLYGYTF. This chain joins TRBV29-1 and TRBJ1-2; 9 nucleotides align to TRBD1. V was clipped by 1 base and J by 4 bases; unmatched bases: 4. CDR3 length: 14 residues. Germline CDR1 reads SQVTM; CDR2 reads ANQGSEA.

The V gene is TRBV5-1, the J gene TRBJ2-1; a possible D gene is TRBD2 (6 bases). Trimming stripped 4 bases from V and 4 bases from J, with 12 bases between. Germline V gene data show CDR1 as SGHRS and CDR2 as YFSETQ. CDR3 length: 14 residues. The CDR3 DNA reads as TGCGCCAGCAGCGTAGCGGAGACGTACAATGAGCAGTTCTTC. Translating gives CASSVAETYNEQFF.

This clonotype has ten or more counts. The chain recombines TRBV20-1 with TRBJ1-1, with TRBD1 identical over 9 bases. Germline CDR1 and CDR2: DFQATT and SNEGSKA (reference sequence). V was pared by 5 bases and J by 5 bases, with 9 bases of the junction left unmatched. CDR3 length: 14 amino acids. Here the CDR3 DNA reads TGCAGTGCTTCTGCCGGGACAGGGATGACTGAAGCTTTCTTT. It is translated as CSASAGTGMTEAFF.

Within the sample, this clonotype is medium-sized (0.01 to 0.1%). The gene calls are TRBV11-2 and TRBJ2-1, with 16 bases matching TRBD2. This CDR3 region has 17 residues. Germline values: CDR1 SGHAT, CDR2 FQNNGV. The junction had 4 bases not matched to a gene; V was cut back by 4 bases and J by 4 bases. CDR3 region: CASSSPGLAGGYNEQFF. In DNA, the CDR3 is TGTGCCAGCAGCTCTCCGGGACTAGCGGGGGGGTACAATGAGCAGTTCTTC.

This clonotype was counted at least ten times. The genes are TRBV7-8 and TRBJ2-7; 8 nucleotides match TRBD1. J lost 6 bases, V lost 0 bases, and 4 bases had no gene match. This CDR3 has 14 residues. Looked up from germline, CDR1 is SGHVS and CDR2 is FQNEAQ. CDR3 nucleotides: TGTGCCAGCAGCTTAGCTCAGGGGGCCGCCGAGCAGTACTTC. It translates to CASSLAQGAAEQYF.

In its sample, this clonotype was seen many times. The chain is built from TRBV6-9 and TRBJ1-2; 8 bases match TRBD1. Trimming took 0 bases from V and 0 from J; bases not matched to a gene: 9. The CDR3 length is 18 residues. From germline, CDR1 is MNHGY and CDR2 SVAAGI. The CDR3 is CASSYSLGQGPANYGYTF. CDR3 sequence (DNA): TGTGCCAGCAGTTATTCGTTAGGACAGGGCCCCGCTAACTATGGCTACACCTTC.

This clonotype was counted ten times or more. The chain recombines TRBV3-1 with TRBJ1-5, with D uncertain. V lost 3 bases and J 4 bases, leaving 7 bases between the germline ends. Germline assignment: CDR1 LGHDT and CDR2 YNNKEL (reference sequence). The CDR3 has 13 residues. The CDR3, as DNA: TGTGCCAGCAGCCAGGGTCCGAATCAGCCCCAGCATTTT. Protein product: CASSQGPNQPQHF.

This clonotype was found many times. This chain joins TRBV10-1 and TRBJ2-3; D unresolved. Deletions cut 3 bases from V and 0 bases from J, with 4 bases between. Looked up from germline, CDR1 is WNHNN and CDR2 is SYGVQD (reference sequence). The CDR3 sequence is 13 residues long. Here the CDR3 DNA reads TGCGCCAGCAGTGACCGGAGCACAGATACGCAGTATTTT. Translated, it gives CASSDRSTDTQYF.

This clonotype was observed at least ten times. This chain links TRBV7-2 with TRBJ2-7, with a tentative D call TRBD2 (6 bases). The CDR3 spans 12 residues. V lost 3 bases, J lost 6 bases, and 9 bases lay in between. Germline V CDR1 and CDR2: SGHTA, FQGNSA. Here the CDR3 DNA reads TGTGCCAGCAGCTTTCGAGCGGGCGAGCAGTACTTC. Protein: CASSFRAGEQYF. The whole variable domain, filled in from reference TRBV7-2 and TRBJ2-7, reads GAGVSQSPSNKVTEKGKDVELRCDPISGHTALYWYRQSLGQGLEFLIYFQGNSAPDKSGLPSDRFSAERTGGSVSTLTIQRTQQEDSAVYLCASSFRAGEQYFGPGTRLTVT.

The DNA for the CDR3 is TGTGCCTCCAGTCGGCAGGGGGTCTACGAGCAGTACTTC. It yields the protein CASSRQGVYEQYF. The rearrangement uses TRBV7-9 and TRBJ2-7, with 7 positions matching TRBD1. CDR1 SEHNR and CDR2 FQNEAQ come from the germline V gene (reference sequence). Trimming removed 11 bases from V and 3 bases from J; junction bases left unmatched: 10. The CDR3 is 13 amino acids.

This clonotype was detected ten times or more. The chain is built from TRBV5-1 and TRBJ2-3; D is ambiguous. CDR3 length equals 14 residues. V lost 4 bases, J lost 2 bases, and 11 bases lay in between. The germline V gene has CDR1 SGHRS and CDR2 YFSETQ. The CDR3 bases are TGCGCCAGCAGCCGGATTCCCCTCACAGATACGCAGTATTTT. Protein sequence: CASSRIPLTDTQYF.

This clonotype was observed many times. The gene calls are TRBV5-4 and TRBJ2-1; TRBD2 matches at 10 bases. The V gene end was trimmed by 4 bases and the J gene end by 8 bases; junction bases not matched to a gene: 9. The CDR3 contains 15 residues. Germline V lookup: CDR1 SGHNT, CDR2 YYREEE (reference sequence). Here the CDR3 DNA reads TGTGCCAGCAGCAAGACTAGCGGGCTTGGGGATGAGCAGTTCTTC. Its translation: CASSKTSGLGDEQFF.

This clonotype was detected many times. V is TRBV27 and J is TRBJ2-1, with TRBD2 matching over 7 bases. The V and J ends lost 5 bases and 0 bases, in that order; junction bases with no gene match: 1. In germline, CDR1 is MNHEY, CDR2 SMNVEV (reference sequence). This CDR3 comprises 14 residues. The CDR3 DNA follows: TGTGCCAGCAGTCCGGGGGGCTCCTACAATGAGCAGTTCTTC. Translating gives CASSPGGSYNEQFF.

This clonotype was counted ten times or more. The gene calls are TRBV18 and TRBJ2-2; TRBD1 is a possible D gene (6 bases). This CDR3 is 16 amino acids long. The V end lost 2 bases, the J end lost 6 bases, and 16 bases lay between the germline ends. Germline V gives CDR1 KGHSH, CDR2 LQKENI. Here the CDR3 reads CASSPRSQGPAGELFF. In DNA form, the CDR3 reads TGTGCCAGCTCACCAAGATCACAGGGTCCCGCCGGGGAGCTGTTTTTT.

Many counts were recorded for this clonotype. V usage is TRBV6-4 and J usage is TRBJ2-5, with TRBD1 as a possible D gene (5 bases). This CDR3 has 14 residues. Germline V lookup: CDR1 MRHNA, CDR2 SNTAGT. V lost 3 bases, J lost 5 bases, and 13 bases lay in between. The CDR3 protein is CASSEGQGRETQYF. In DNA, the CDR3 is TGTGCCAGCAGTGAAGGTCAGGGCAGGGAGACCCAGTACTTC.